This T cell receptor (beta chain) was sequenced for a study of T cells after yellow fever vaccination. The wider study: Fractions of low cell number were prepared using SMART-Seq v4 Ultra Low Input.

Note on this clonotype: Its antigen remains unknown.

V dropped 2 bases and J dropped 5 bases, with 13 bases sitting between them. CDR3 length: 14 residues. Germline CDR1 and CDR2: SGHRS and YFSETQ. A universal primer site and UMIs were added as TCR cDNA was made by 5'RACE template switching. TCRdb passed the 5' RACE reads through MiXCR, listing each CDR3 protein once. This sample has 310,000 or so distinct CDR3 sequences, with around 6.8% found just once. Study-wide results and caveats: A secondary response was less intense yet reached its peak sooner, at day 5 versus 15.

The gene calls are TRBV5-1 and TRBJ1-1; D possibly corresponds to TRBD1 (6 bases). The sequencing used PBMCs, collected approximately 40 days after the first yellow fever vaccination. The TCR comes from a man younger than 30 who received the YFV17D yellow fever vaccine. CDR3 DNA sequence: TGCGCCAGCAGCTTAGGGGACATAGGAACTGAAGCTTTCTTT. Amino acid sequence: CASSLGDIGTEAFF.